This record covers a single TCR beta chain. Its antigen is still unknown. It has no much larger one-base neighbor in the sample; base qualities were not kept. From V the trimming removes 2 bases and from J it removes 0 bases, while the gene matches leave 6 bases of the junction unaccounted for. The germline V gene (reference sequence) specifies SEHNR as CDR1 and FQNEAQ as CDR2. The CDR3 covers 17 residues, taking in both the cysteine and the phenylalanine. The entry retains the CDR3 DNA only, 51 bases that are in frame from base 1. The data derive from a study of blood T cell repertoires in COVID-19 (dated by TCRdb to 2020 to 2021). About the study as a whole: The collaborator samples originated in the United States, Italy and Spain and spanned the acute and convalescent phases of COVID-19. The prospective study material was composed of cDNA or gDNA derived from T cells, B-cell-depleted T cells, or PBMCs. Subjects who had been exposed to COVID-19, were actively infected with it, or had recovered from it provided the deeply sampled blood TCRbeta repertoires that made up the dataset. The repertoires were made available in a free public database intended to serve as a resource for research on the immune response to SARS-CoV-2. The samples were drawn from the first 160 participants of the ongoing ImmuneRACE study and from 1,254 subjects provided by 6 global collaborators. The sample metadata nearly always contained a de-identified subject ID, COVID-19 status, age in years and sex. Where HLA class I and class II types were available, the types were taken from metadata supplied by the sample provider, not from assay-based typing. The paper's findings and limits, for the study overall: Clinical and demographic metadata were provided uncurated, with the amount varying by source and participant.

TCRbeta CDR3 regions were amplified from genomic DNA by means of the immunoSEQ Assay, a bias-controlled multiplex PCR. In the paper's pipeline: The number of nucleated cells in each sample was estimated from the amplification of reference gene primers within the assay. Sequence reads were collapsed and filtered to measure the absolute abundance of every unique TCRbeta CDR3 rearrangement. For each sample, productive Simpson clonality was calculated by taking the square root of Simpson's diversity index across productive rearrangements. TCRdb limited this immuneACCESS table to in-frame rearrangements with V and J called. A share of clones is missing; checked studies link under half to unresolved V genes, and the rest is unexplained. The V and J calls and clone size were taken over from that table, and D and trimming were inferred from the DNA. The sample has some 68,000 clones on record, about 90% of them singletons. Under 0.65% of the sample belongs to the ten largest clones.

In Seattle, one collaborating source enrolled patients while the infection was active and tracked those patients longitudinally over the course of disease. Collaborating institutions collected whole blood in K2EDTA tubes following their own protocols. For TCRbeta analysis, collaborator samples were shipped as frozen whole blood, as isolated PBMCs, or as DNA extracted from either sample type. This chain joins TRBV7-9 to TRBJ1-4, with 7 middle bases fitting TRBD1. The clonotype originates from a middle-aged man with COVID-19, enrolled during active disease. The sample comprised peripheral blood. For the CDR3, the sequence is CASSLSGQVATNEKLFF. The DNA reads as follows: TGTGCCAGCAGCTTAAGTGGACAGGTTGCAACTAATGAAAAACTGTTTTTT.